What follows are 22 T cell receptor beta chains derived from one specimen sequenced in a study of low-dose radiotherapy and immunotherapy resistance in tumors. Indicated time point: before trial treatment. Gene-specific TRAV and TRBV primers were used for first-strand cDNA, covering alpha and beta chains. TCR amplification used about 20 PCR cycles, a constant-region primer and a V-primer adapter. From the reads, TCRdb called clonotypes with MiXCR, one entry per CDR3 protein. The data show tens of thousands of distinct CDR3 sequences, with 20% to 25% seen just once and under 6.5% held by the top ten. The sequencing here drew on PBMCs, taken before treatment. These receptors all come from a male donor with prostate cancer.

This clonotype is labeled medium-sized. DNA for the CDR3: TGCGCCAGCTCCGGACAGGGATCCTACGAGCAGTACTTC. It is translated as CASSGQGSYEQYF. V gene TRBV5-1 combines with J gene TRBJ2-7; 8 bases align to TRBD1. Germline CDR1 SGHRS, CDR2 YFSETQ. The CDR3 consists of 13 residues. Trimming at V came to 7 bases and at J to 1 base, leaving 4 bases not matched to a gene.

This clonotype was counted at least ten times. CDR3 loop: CAISESTGGNQPQHF. CDR3 DNA sequence: TGTGCCATCAGTGAGTCGACGGGAGGCAATCAGCCCCAGCATTTT. This chain links TRBV10-3 with TRBJ1-5, with no clear D. Deletions cut 0 bases from V and 2 bases from J, with 8 bases between. The CDR3 is 15 residues long. CDR1 and CDR2 from the germline V gene are ENHRY and SYGVKD.

As for this clonotype: A far larger clone is one base from this, pointing to a likely read error. V and J are TRBV13 and TRBJ2-7, with D unresolved. This CDR3 spans 12 amino acids. Germline V gene sequence: CDR1 PRHDT, CDR2 FYEKMQ (reference sequence). The CDR3 reads CASSASSYERYF. In DNA, the CDR3 is TGTGCCAGCAGTGCCAGCTCCTACGAGCGGTACTTC.

This clonotype was counted at least ten times. The chain joins TRBV10-3 to TRBJ2-5; perhaps TRBD2 as D (6 bases). Trimming took 4 bases from V and 3 from J, leaving 15 bases between them. The germline V gene has CDR1 ENHRY and CDR2 SYGVKD. The CDR3 consists of 15 residues. Here the CDR3 reads CAISGSAGPKETQYF. In DNA, the CDR3 is TGTGCCATCAGTGGGTCTGCGGGACCTAAAGAGACCCAGTACTTC.

The table lists this clonotype with a count of one. A far larger clone differs by one base, so this is likely a read error. The genes are TRBV5-8 and TRBJ2-1; D might be TRBD1 (6 bases). Looked up from germline, CDR1 is SGHTS and CDR2 is YDEGEE. This CDR3 contains 17 residues. CDR3 loop: CASSPVTGTGPYNDQFF. The CDR3 DNA reads TGTGCCAGCAGCCCAGTGACAGGTACGGGCCCCTACAATGATCAGTTCTTC.

The rearrangement uses TRBV30 and TRBJ2-7; 9 positions match TRBD2. Trimming took 2 bases from V and 6 from J; bases not matched to a gene: 8. CDR3 length: 14 residues. Germline values: CDR1 GTSNPN, CDR2 SVGIG (reference sequence). Written as DNA, the CDR3 is TGTGCCTGGAGTTCGCGGGGGGGCCGGTCCGAGCAGTACTTC. Translating it yields CAWSSRGGRSEQYF.

Ten or more counts support this clonotype. J is TRBJ2-3 and V is TRBV5-1; D remains unclear. This CDR3 is built from 14 residues. Germline loops: CDR1 SGHRS, CDR2 YFSETQ. Trimming removed 4 bases from V and 0 bases from J, with 9 bases in between. CDR3 DNA sequence: TGCGCCAGCAGCGTGGCGGCTAGCACAGATACGCAGTATTTT. Protein product: CASSVAASTDTQYF.

CDR3 nucleotide sequence: TGTGCCACCCGACAGGGAGCGGGCCTCGAGCAGTACTTC. This translates into CATRQGAGLEQYF. V is TRBV6-2 or TRBV6-3 and J is TRBJ2-7; D is perhaps TRBD1 (7 bases). The length of the CDR3 is 13 residues. CDR1 MNHEY and CDR2 SVGEGT come from the germline V gene. The V and J ends lost 10 bases and 6 bases respectively, with 19 bases between them.

This clonotype was seen repeatedly, ten times or more. The chain couples TRBV5-1 to TRBJ1-1; 7 nucleotides agree with TRBD1. This CDR3 contains 14 residues. The V and J ends lost 3 bases and 1 base, in that order; junction bases with no gene match: 3. CDR1 and CDR2 (germline): SGHRS, YFSETQ. The CDR3 here is CASSSSGGNTEAFF. CDR3 DNA sequence: TGCGCCAGCAGCTCATCAGGGGGGAACACTGAAGCTTTCTTT.

This clonotype has at least ten counts. The J gene is TRBJ2-1, the V gene TRBV5-1; TRBD1 matches 8 bases. CDR1 is SGHRS, CDR2 YFSETQ, per germline. The V segment lost 1 base and the J segment 6 bases; nucleotides outside the gene matches: 6. The CDR3 spans 15 residues. The DNA for the CDR3 is TGCGCCAGCAGCTTGAGGACAGGGCAAGGCAATGAGCAGTTCTTC. It is translated as CASSLRTGQGNEQFF.

This clonotype has ten or more counts. V usage is TRBV19 and J usage is TRBJ1-4, with 8 positions matching TRBD1. The CDR3 covers 15 residues. Germline CDR1 is LNHDA and CDR2 is SQIVND (reference sequence). V was clipped by 5 bases and J by 5 bases; unmatched bases: 7. CDR3 nucleotide sequence: TGTGCCAGTAGTGAACACAGGGGGGCGAATGAAAAACTGTTTTTT. Protein sequence: CASSEHRGANEKLFF.

The chain uses TRBV18 and TRBJ2-1, with 7 nucleotides matching TRBD1. The CDR3 spans 16 residues. V lost 2 bases to trimming and J lost 0 bases; unmatched junction nucleotides: 4. CDR1 is KGHSH, CDR2 LQKENI, per germline. The CDR3 is CASSPMTGISYNEQFF. The CDR3 region has the DNA TGTGCCAGCTCACCAATGACAGGGATCTCCTACAATGAGCAGTTCTTC.

With regard to this clonotype: It may be a read error: a sequence one base away is much more abundant. The chain recombines TRBV5-3 with TRBJ2-2; D gene uncertain. TRBV5-3 carries the ORF label, with uncertain function. The CDR3 consists of 13 residues. Written as DNA, the CDR3 is TGTGCCAGCAGCTCAGCGAACACCGGGGAGCTGTTTTTT. Its protein product is CASSSANTGELFF.

This clonotype turned up a few times. V is TRBV27 and J is TRBJ2-7; no definite D call. The ends were cut back, 3 bases at V and 0 bases at J, with 9 bases in the middle. Germline V gives CDR1 MNHEY, CDR2 SMNVEV (reference sequence). The length of the CDR3 is 14 residues. DNA of the CDR3: TGTGCCAGCAGTTTTCTGGACCGCTCCTACGAGCAGTACTTC. This translates into CASSFLDRSYEQYF.

CDR3 nucleotide sequence: TGTGCCAGCAGCTTAGTAGGGCTGGGCCCCAATGAGCAGTTCTTC. Its protein is CASSLVGLGPNEQFF. The chain couples TRBV7-6 to TRBJ2-1; D is uncertain. CDR1 is SGHVS and CDR2 is FNYEAQ in the germline V gene. The CDR3 spans 15 residues. Trimming took off 1 base at V and 6 bases at J, with 13 bases between the two ends.

This clonotype has a count of ten or more. This chain uses TRBV7-9 with TRBJ2-2; tentatively, D is TRBD1 or TRBD2 (5 bases each). This CDR3 comprises 13 residues. Trimming shortened V by 4 bases and J by 6 bases, and 9 bases separated the two germline ends. CDR1 and CDR2 from the germline V gene are SEHNR and FQNEAQ (reference sequence). The CDR3 region has the DNA TGTGCCAGCAGCTCGGGGACGCCCGGGGAGCTGTTTTTT. Amino acids: CASSSGTPGELFF.

To note about this clonotype: Since a far larger clone is one base different, this is likely a read error. The chain has TRBV11-3 and TRBJ2-7, with 10 bases lining up with TRBD1. The V gene's germline CDR1 is SGHNT and CDR2 YENEEA. The CDR3 extends over 15 amino acids. Trimming cost V 4 bases and J 7 bases; bases outside gene matches: 10. CDR3 bases: TGTGCCAGCAGCTCCGACAGGGGGCCCTACAATGAGCAGTACTTC. This sequence encodes CASSSDRGPYNEQYF.

This clonotype has at least ten counts. The chain uses TRBV7-9 and TRBJ2-7; D is possibly TRBD1 or TRBD2 (5 bases each). This CDR3 is 15 amino acids long. Germline lookup yields CDR1 SEHNR and CDR2 FQNEAQ (reference sequence). V shed 4 bases and J shed 0 bases, with 13 bases lying between them. CDR3 in DNA: TGTGCCAGCAGCTCCCTGAGGGGTAGCTCCTACGAGCAGTACTTC. Protein: CASSSLRGSSYEQYF.

This clonotype was picked up a small number of times. The chain's CDR3 is CASSLSADSYNEQFF. CDR3 coding DNA: TGTGCCAGCAGCTTAAGCGCGGACTCCTACAATGAGCAGTTCTTC. This chain links TRBV6-2 or TRBV6-3 with TRBJ2-1; D is unresolved. The CDR3 is 15 residues long. V was clipped by 6 bases and J by 0 bases, with 12 bases between them. Germline loops: CDR1 MNHEY, CDR2 SVGEGT.

This clonotype was found many times. V gene TRBV18 combines with J gene TRBJ2-7; D perhaps matches TRBD2 (6 bases). V lost 2 bases and J lost 7, with 18 bases in between. The CDR3 has 15 amino acids. Germline V gene sequence: CDR1 KGHSH, CDR2 LQKENI. CDR3 nucleotides: TGTGCCAGCTCACCAGGCGGCGGGACCCCGGGGGAGCAGTACTTC. This encodes CASSPGGGTPGEQYF.

This clonotype occurred many times. This chain connects TRBV20-1 to TRBJ2-5, with a weak D call TRBD2 (5 bases). CDR1 and CDR2 (germline): DFQATT, SNEGSKA (reference sequence). The CDR3 runs 13 residues. V was trimmed by 3 bases and J by 1 base, leaving 9 bases between them. As DNA, the CDR3 is TGCAGTGCTAGTACCGGGATCCAAGAGACCCAGTACTTC. It translates to CSASTGIQETQYF.

The CDR3 DNA reads as TGTGCCAGCTCTTCGGGACGGATCAATGAGCAGTTCTTC. Translating gives CASSSGRINEQFF. This chain links TRBV18 with TRBJ2-1; D is possibly TRBD1 or TRBD2 (5 bases each). CDR1 and CDR2 from the germline V gene are KGHSH and LQKENI. This CDR3 has 13 residues. Trimming stripped 6 bases from V and 6 bases from J, with 12 bases between. Drawing the rest from reference TRBV18 and TRBJ2-1, the complete variable domain is NAGVMQNPRHLVRRRGQEARLRCSPMKGHSHVYWYRQLPEEGLKFMVYLQKENIIDESGMPKERFSAEFPKEGPSILRIQQVVRGDSAAYFCASSSGRINEQFFGPGTRLTVL.